This T cell receptor (beta chain) was found in a study of beta chain features in type 1 diabetes. In its sample, this clone was seen many times. Its antigen is still unknown. CD45RO/CCR7/CD25/CD127/CD95/CD27 staining was used to isolate CD4+ naive, central memory, regulatory and stem cell-like memory cells by sorting. Regarding the study as a whole: When cDNA is sequenced, cells with high TCR expression could be over-represented. Within the patient group, naive, central memory and Treg TCRB repertoires appeared more similar to each other than within healthy donors. Among patients with Type 1 diabetes, TCRB CDR3s were moderately but significantly shorter in every one of the four CD4+ subsets.

Trimming shortened V by 5 bases and J by 6 bases, and 17 bases separated the two germline ends. The CDR3 spans 14 residues. Germline CDR1 is LGHNT and CDR2 is FRNRAP. Expressed TCRB transcripts were sequenced because the entire RNA isolate underwent reverse transcription. TCRdb's copy holds only in-frame clones and misses some; the assay was immunoSEQ multiplex PCR. The data contain about 200,000 clones, approximately 11% of them singletons. The sequenced material came from central memory CD4+ T cells from blood. V and J are TRBV12-5 and TRBJ2-7; either TRBD1 or TRBD2 may fit D (5 bases each). The source of this sequence is a young man in good health. The CDR3 DNA sequence: TGTGCTAGTGGTCCGCGAGGGGCGGTGAGCGAGCAGTACTTC. Translation: CASGPRGAVSEQYF.